Detailed here is one T cell receptor beta chain. Antigen specificity is unknown. The data are from a study of T-cell reconstitution after alpha-beta-depleted transplantation in children. Germline values: CDR1 SGHVS, CDR2 FNYEAQ. Trimming cost V 2 bases and J 9 bases; bases outside gene matches: 15. This CDR3 has 16 amino acids. Molecular barcoding with unique molecular identifiers was used for the TCRbeta library. TCRdb fed the PCR reads into MiXCR, producing one record per CDR3 protein. The table includes about 980,000 distinct CDR3 sequences, roughly 29% detected once. The study, taken as a whole, reports: As was reported, about two months after transplant, alpha-beta T cells came from several hundred expanded graft clones.

This TCR derives from a boy less than two years old who had a stem cell transplant for SCID, so the T cells may come from the graft donor. The chain has TRBV7-6 and TRBJ2-5, with 7 positions matching TRBD1. Material: PBMCs, mostly from graft donor cells, obtained 360 days after TCRalphabeta/CD19-depleted stem cell transplant. The CDR3 loop reads CASSLIWTGTQEAQYF. The CDR3 nucleotides are TGTGCCAGCAGCTTAATATGGACAGGTACCCAGGAGGCCCAGTACTTC.